The rows below give T cell receptor beta chains drawn from one sample of a study of early stage breast cancer tumors. The data were produced by immunoSEQ multiplex PCR, yet TCRdb's version contains in-frame clones alone and is incomplete. The sample has tens of thousands of clones; over 65% are singletons. Sequenced sample: blood. These receptors were taken from a person aged 25 to 39 with breast cancer. Each CDR3 is given with its conserved first and last residue. A D gene is named only where the DNA matches it firmly. Size is stated for part of the rows, as once, few or many counts, or as a class when the clone is expanded.

clone_size: NA; d_call: TRBD1; j_call: TRBJ2-2; v_call: TRBV7-9; cdr3_nt: TGTGCCAGTACAGGGGGCGGGGACACCGGGGAGCTGTTTTTT; cdr3_aa: CASTGGGDTGELFF
clone_size: NA; d_call: NA; j_call: TRBJ1-1; v_call: TRBV6-5; cdr3_nt: TGTGCCAGCAGACCACTCCTAGGGGCGCGGACTGAAGCTTTCTTT; cdr3_aa: CASRPLLGARTEAFF
clone_size: NA; d_call: TRBD1; j_call: TRBJ2-2; v_call: TRBV5-1; cdr3_nt: TGCGCCAGCAGCCTGCTAGGGACAGAAACCGGGGAGCTGTTTTTT; cdr3_aa: CASSLLGTETGELFF
clone_size: NA; d_call: TRBD2; j_call: TRBJ2-1; v_call: TRBV7-7; cdr3_nt: TGTGCTAGCACCGACCGAGGGGCTAGCGGTAACAATGAGCAGTTCTTC; cdr3_aa: CASTDRGASGNNEQFF
clone_size: NA; d_call: NA; j_call: TRBJ1-4; v_call: TRBV13; cdr3_nt: TGTGCCAGCAGCCCAGGGAAGGATGAAAAACTGTTTTTT; cdr3_aa: CASSPGKDEKLFF
clone_size: NA; d_call: NA; j_call: TRBJ2-1; v_call: TRBV5-1; cdr3_nt: TGCGCCAGCAGCCCGGCCGGGAGCTCCTACAATGAGCAGTTCTTC; cdr3_aa: CASSPAGSSYNEQFF
clone_size: NA; d_call: NA; j_call: TRBJ1-4; v_call: TRBV9; cdr3_nt: TGTGCCAGCAGCGTAAATGGGGTTAATGAAAAACTGTTTTTT; cdr3_aa: CASSVNGVNEKLFF
clone_size: NA; d_call: TRBD1; j_call: TRBJ1-3; v_call: TRBV2; cdr3_nt: TGTGCCAGCAGTGAAGCAAAGGACAGGTCTGGAAACACCATATATTTT; cdr3_aa: CASSEAKDRSGNTIYF
clone_size: NA; d_call: NA; j_call: TRBJ1-5; v_call: TRBV19; cdr3_nt: TGTGCCAGTAGTATGGGGGGGCTTGTAAATCAGCCCCAGCATTTT; cdr3_aa: CASSMGGLVNQPQHF
clone_size: once; d_call: TRBD1; j_call: TRBJ1-2; v_call: TRBV7-2; cdr3_nt: TGTGCCAGCAGCCGGGACAGAGCTGACGGCTACACCTTC; cdr3_aa: CASSRDRADGYTF
clone_size: NA; d_call: NA; j_call: TRBJ2-1; v_call: TRBV19; cdr3_nt: TGTGCCAGTAGTGCGACAGTAAGCTCCTACAATGAGCAGTTCTTC; cdr3_aa: CASSATVSSYNEQFF
clone_size: NA; d_call: TRBD2; j_call: TRBJ2-7; v_call: TRBV5-5; cdr3_nt: TGTGCCAGCAGCCCGGGGGTCCTAGCGGGAACCTACGAGCAGTACTTC; cdr3_aa: CASSPGVLAGTYEQYF
clone_size: once; d_call: TRBD2; j_call: TRBJ2-1; v_call: TRBV5-1; cdr3_nt: TGCGCCAGCAGCTTGCAAACTAGCGGCTACAATGAGCAGTTCTTC; cdr3_aa: CASSLQTSGYNEQFF
clone_size: few; d_call: NA; j_call: TRBJ1-1; v_call: TRBV6-5; cdr3_nt: TGTGCCAGCAGTAGAGGGCGACAGACTGAAGCTTTCTTT; cdr3_aa: CASSRGRQTEAFF
clone_size: NA; d_call: NA; j_call: TRBJ2-3; v_call: TRBV5-1; cdr3_nt: TGCGCCAGCCGTCCCACAGGGCACGGCACAGATACGCAGTATTTT; cdr3_aa: CASRPTGHGTDTQYF
clone_size: once; d_call: TRBD2; j_call: TRBJ2-1; v_call: TRBV30; cdr3_nt: TGTGCCTGGAGTGTAGGACTAGCGGAAGGCGATGAGCAGTTCTTC; cdr3_aa: CAWSVGLAEGDEQFF
clone_size: NA; d_call: NA; j_call: TRBJ1-4; v_call: TRBV7-2; cdr3_nt: TGTGCCAGCAGCTTAGCTCAAAGGGCATGGAATGAAAAACTGTTTTTT; cdr3_aa: CASSLAQRAWNEKLFF
clone_size: NA; d_call: NA; j_call: TRBJ1-1; v_call: TRBV30; cdr3_nt: TGTGCCTGGAGTTTGATACTGGGGAACACTGAAGCTTTCTTT; cdr3_aa: CAWSLILGNTEAFF
clone_size: NA; d_call: NA; j_call: TRBJ2-6; v_call: TRBV9; cdr3_nt: TGTGCCAGCAGGCAAGGGGGCTCTGGGGCCAACGTCCTGACTTTC; cdr3_aa: CASRQGGSGANVLTF
clone_size: NA; d_call: NA; j_call: TRBJ2-1; v_call: TRBV19; cdr3_nt: TGTGCCAGTAGTATAGGAGTCCAAAGCTCCTACAATGAGCAGTTCTTC; cdr3_aa: CASSIGVQSSYNEQFF
clone_size: NA; d_call: TRBD1; j_call: TRBJ2-5; v_call: TRBV6-1; cdr3_nt: TGTGCCAGCAGTGAAATGGCAGACGGGACAGCAAAAGAGACCCAGTACTTC; cdr3_aa: CASSEMADGTAKETQYF
clone_size: NA; d_call: NA; j_call: TRBJ1-5; v_call: TRBV7-2; cdr3_nt: TGTGCCAGCAGCTTAATGGGACAAAATCAGCCCCAGCATTTT; cdr3_aa: CASSLMGQNQPQHF
clone_size: few; d_call: TRBD2; j_call: TRBJ2-1; v_call: TRBV5-1; cdr3_nt: TGCGCCAGCAGCGTAAGCGGGAGGGCCCCATTCTTC; cdr3_aa: CASSVSGRAPFF
clone_size: NA; d_call: TRBD1; j_call: TRBJ2-7; v_call: TRBV19; cdr3_nt: TGTGCCAGTAGTAGGCCCGGGACAGGGGGCACTTACGAGCAGTACTTC; cdr3_aa: CASSRPGTGGTYEQYF
clone_size: few; d_call: NA; j_call: TRBJ2-2; v_call: TRBV7-9; cdr3_nt: TGTGCCAAGGGCCCCACTGGGGAGCTGTTTTTT; cdr3_aa: CAKGPTGELFF
clone_size: NA; d_call: TRBD2; j_call: TRBJ2-3; v_call: TRBV19; cdr3_nt: TGTGCCAGTCAGGCGTGGGGGGAGGGCCGAGATACGCAGTATTTT; cdr3_aa: CASQAWGEGRDTQYF
clone_size: NA; d_call: NA; j_call: TRBJ2-1; v_call: TRBV11-2; cdr3_nt: TGTGCCAGCAGCTTTGGAAGGGGGTTCAATGAGCAGTTCTTC; cdr3_aa: CASSFGRGFNEQFF
clone_size: NA; d_call: NA; j_call: TRBJ2-1; v_call: TRBV7-9; cdr3_nt: TGTGCCAGCAGCTCAGCTCAGATCGCCAGCTCCTACAATGAGCAGTTCTTC; cdr3_aa: CASSSAQIASSYNEQFF
clone_size: few; d_call: NA; j_call: TRBJ1-5; v_call: TRBV18; cdr3_nt: TGTGCCAGCTCACCGGGCACGTTGGGCAATCAGCCCCAGCATTTT; cdr3_aa: CASSPGTLGNQPQHF
clone_size: NA; d_call: TRBD2; j_call: TRBJ2-1; v_call: TRBV14; cdr3_nt: TGTGCCAGCAGCCAAGATCTGGCGGGAGGGGGATACAATGAGCAGTTCTTC; cdr3_aa: CASSQDLAGGGYNEQFF
clone_size: NA; d_call: NA; j_call: TRBJ2-7; v_call: TRBV30; cdr3_nt: TGTGCCTGGAGTCCAGGGACCCCCTACGAGCAGTACTTC; cdr3_aa: CAWSPGTPYEQYF
clone_size: NA; d_call: NA; j_call: TRBJ2-7; v_call: TRBV28; cdr3_nt: TGTGCCAGCAGCCCCCCCGCGGGCGCAACCGAGCAGTACTTC; cdr3_aa: CASSPPAGATEQYF
clone_size: NA; d_call: TRBD1; j_call: TRBJ1-1; v_call: TRBV27; cdr3_nt: TGTGCCAGCAGTTTATACAGGGGGCGCGTTGAAGCTTTCTTT; cdr3_aa: CASSLYRGRVEAFF
clone_size: NA; d_call: TRBD2; j_call: TRBJ2-2; v_call: TRBV25-1; cdr3_nt: TGTGCCAGCAGTGAAAGAAACCTAGCGGGCACCGGGGAGCTGTTTTTT; cdr3_aa: CASSERNLAGTGELFF
clone_size: NA; d_call: NA; j_call: TRBJ2-1; v_call: TRBV7-9; cdr3_nt: TGTGCCAGCAGCTTAGGTGGGCTACTCAGCTCCTACAATGAGCAGTTCTTC; cdr3_aa: CASSLGGLLSSYNEQFF
clone_size: NA; d_call: NA; j_call: TRBJ2-3; v_call: TRBV7-8; cdr3_nt: TGTGCCAGCAGCTTCCTCCGGGGAGATACGCAGTATTTT; cdr3_aa: CASSFLRGDTQYF
clone_size: NA; d_call: NA; j_call: TRBJ1-3; v_call: TRBV4-3; cdr3_nt: TGCGCCAGCAGCCAAGATCATTGGAGAGACGGAAACACCATATATTTT; cdr3_aa: CASSQDHWRDGNTIYF
clone_size: NA; d_call: NA; j_call: TRBJ2-7; v_call: TRBV27; cdr3_nt: TGTGCCAGCAGTTTATCGAGAAACAGCCTTTACGAGCAGTACTTC; cdr3_aa: CASSLSRNSLYEQYF
clone_size: NA; d_call: TRBD2; j_call: TRBJ2-1; v_call: TRBV6-5; cdr3_nt: TGTGCCAGCAGACCACTAGCGGGAGTTCGAAATGAGCAGTTCTTC; cdr3_aa: CASRPLAGVRNEQFF
clone_size: NA; d_call: TRBD1; j_call: TRBJ1-2; v_call: TRBV5-6; cdr3_nt: TGTGCCAGCAGCCCCTGGGACAGGGCGAACTATGGCTACACCTTC; cdr3_aa: CASSPWDRANYGYTF
clone_size: NA; d_call: TRBD1; j_call: TRBJ2-7; v_call: TRBV5-4; cdr3_nt: TGTGCCAGCAGCCCGTCGCCCGGGACAGGGGGGTACGAGCAGTACTTC; cdr3_aa: CASSPSPGTGGYEQYF
clone_size: NA; d_call: NA; j_call: TRBJ1-6; v_call: TRBV27; cdr3_nt: TGTGCCAGCAAGGGCGGAAGCTCCTATAATTCACCCCTCCACTTT; cdr3_aa: CASKGGSSYNSPLHF
clone_size: NA; d_call: NA; j_call: TRBJ2-7; v_call: TRBV18; cdr3_nt: TGTGCCAGCTCACCACTGGTCAGGCCCTACGAGCAGTACTTC; cdr3_aa: CASSPLVRPYEQYF
clone_size: NA; d_call: NA; j_call: TRBJ2-2; v_call: TRBV29-1; cdr3_nt: TGCAGCGCGATACCTCAGAACACCGGGGAGCTGTTTTTT; cdr3_aa: CSAIPQNTGELFF
clone_size: NA; d_call: NA; j_call: TRBJ1-5; v_call: TRBV2; cdr3_nt: TGTGCCAGCAGTGTATACCTAAATCGGTATAGCAATCAGCCCCAGCATTTT; cdr3_aa: CASSVYLNRYSNQPQHF
clone_size: NA; d_call: NA; j_call: TRBJ2-2; v_call: TRBV10-3; cdr3_nt: TGTGCCATCAGTGAGTCCGCGGGGACCGGGGAGCTGTTTTTT; cdr3_aa: CAISESAGTGELFF
clone_size: NA; d_call: NA; j_call: TRBJ2-2; v_call: TRBV2; cdr3_nt: TGTGCCAGCAGTGATAGAGTCCCCACCGGGGAGCTGTTTTTT; cdr3_aa: CASSDRVPTGELFF
clone_size: NA; d_call: TRBD2; j_call: TRBJ2-1; v_call: TRBV27; cdr3_nt: TGTGCCAGTCGTACTAGCGGGGTTTACAATGAGCAGTTCTTC; cdr3_aa: CASRTSGVYNEQFF
clone_size: NA; d_call: NA; j_call: TRBJ1-1; v_call: TRBV27; cdr3_nt: TGTGCCAGCAGTTGGGGGTTTATGAACACTGAAGCTTTCTTT; cdr3_aa: CASSWGFMNTEAFF
clone_size: NA; d_call: TRBD1; j_call: TRBJ1-2; v_call: TRBV9; cdr3_nt: TGTGCCAGCAGCGCCGACAGGGGGCTAGAATTCTATGGCTACACCTTC; cdr3_aa: CASSADRGLEFYGYTF
clone_size: NA; d_call: NA; j_call: TRBJ1-2; v_call: TRBV18; cdr3_nt: TGTGCCAGCTCACTCCAGGGAGAGGGAGGCTACACCTTC; cdr3_aa: CASSLQGEGGYTF
clone_size: NA; d_call: TRBD1; j_call: TRBJ1-3; v_call: TRBV5-1; cdr3_nt: TGCGCCAGCAGCTTTCGACAGGGGTCTGGAAACACCATATATTTT; cdr3_aa: CASSFRQGSGNTIYF
clone_size: NA; d_call: NA; j_call: TRBJ1-1; v_call: TRBV6-6; cdr3_nt: TGTGCCACCAAGTGGGGATCTTTGAACACTGAAGCTTTCTTT; cdr3_aa: CATKWGSLNTEAFF
clone_size: NA; d_call: NA; j_call: TRBJ2-3; v_call: TRBV19; cdr3_nt: TGTGCCAGTAGTTCCACCGGGTACGGAACAGATACGCAGTATTTT; cdr3_aa: CASSSTGYGTDTQYF
clone_size: once; d_call: NA; j_call: TRBJ2-7; v_call: TRBV15; cdr3_nt: TGTGCCACCAGCAGGAGAGGGGGGACCGGGACACCATCCTACGAGCAGTACTTC; cdr3_aa: CATSRRGGTGTPSYEQYF
clone_size: NA; d_call: NA; j_call: TRBJ1-1; v_call: TRBV19; cdr3_nt: TGTGCCAGTACCCTGACAGGACTCGGTGAAGCTTTCTTT; cdr3_aa: CASTLTGLGEAFF
clone_size: NA; d_call: NA; j_call: TRBJ1-1; v_call: TRBV5-1; cdr3_nt: TGCGCCAGCAGCTTGGTCGTGGGCCGGGGTGTCAACACTGAAGCTTTCTTT; cdr3_aa: CASSLVVGRGVNTEAFF
clone_size: few; d_call: NA; j_call: TRBJ1-2; v_call: TRBV9; cdr3_nt: TGTGCCAGCAGCGTAGCATCGGGGAATTACGGCTACACCTTC; cdr3_aa: CASSVASGNYGYTF
clone_size: NA; d_call: TRBD1; j_call: TRBJ2-3; v_call: TRBV4-1; cdr3_nt: TGCGCCAGCAGCCAAGCGTTTATTCGACAGGGGGGCGAAGATACGCAGTATTTT; cdr3_aa: CASSQAFIRQGGEDTQYF